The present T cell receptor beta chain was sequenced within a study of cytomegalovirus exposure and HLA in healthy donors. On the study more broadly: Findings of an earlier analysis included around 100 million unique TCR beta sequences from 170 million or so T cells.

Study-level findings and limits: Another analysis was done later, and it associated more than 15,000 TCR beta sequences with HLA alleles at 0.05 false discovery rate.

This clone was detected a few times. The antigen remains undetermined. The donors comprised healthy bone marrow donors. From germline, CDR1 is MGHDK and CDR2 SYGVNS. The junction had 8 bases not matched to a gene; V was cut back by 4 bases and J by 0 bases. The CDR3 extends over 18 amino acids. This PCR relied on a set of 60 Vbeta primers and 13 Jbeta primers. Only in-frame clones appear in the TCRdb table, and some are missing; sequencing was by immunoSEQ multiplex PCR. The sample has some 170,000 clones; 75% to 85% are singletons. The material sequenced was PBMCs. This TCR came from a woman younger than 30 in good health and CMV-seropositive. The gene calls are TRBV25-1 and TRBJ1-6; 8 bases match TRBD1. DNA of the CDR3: TGTGCCAGCAGTGGTTGGGACAGGAGTCCCTCCTATAATTCACCCCTCCACTTT. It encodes CASSGWDRSPSYNSPLHF.